The 29 T cell receptor beta chains reported below all come from one sample, sequenced in a study of CD8 T cells in Susac syndrome. About 0.5 to 1 ug RNA was reverse transcribed with random hexamers. TCRdb reanalysed the immunoSEQ multiplex PCR reads using MiXCR and keeps one entry per CDR3 protein. The sample contains about 140,000 distinct CDR3 sequences, approximately 95% of which appear only once. Sequencing was done on a sample of CD8+ T cells from PBMCs. These receptors all stem from a human donor in good health.

V gene TRBV9 combines with J gene TRBJ2-7, with TRBD2 as a possible D gene (6 bases). The CDR3 is made up of 14 amino acids. Germline CDR1 is SGDLS and CDR2 is YYNGEE. The V and J ends lost 0 bases and 3 bases respectively, with 10 bases between them. CDR3 DNA sequence: TGTGCCAGCAGCGTAGTAGCGGAGCACTACGAGCAGTACTTC. It specifies CASSVVAEHYEQYF.

This clonotype was detected once. The V call is TRBV28, the J call TRBJ1-1, with D maybe TRBD1 (5 bases). Germline lookup yields CDR1 MDHEN and CDR2 SYDVKM. CDR3 length: 17 residues. V shed 2 bases and J shed 7 bases, with 23 bases lying between them. The CDR3 bases are TGTGCCAGCAGTTTAGGGGGACTAGGCCCAGCTTCATATGAAGCTTTCTTT. Amino acid sequence: CASSLGGLGPASYEAFF. The whole variable domain, remainder taken from reference TRBV28 and TRBJ1-1, is DVKVTQSSRYLVKRTGEKVFLECVQDMDHENMFWYRQDPGLGLRLIYFSYDVKMKEKGDIPEGYSVSREKKERFSLILESASTNQTSMYLCASSLGGLGPASYEAFFGQGTRLTVV.

The genes are TRBV27 and TRBJ2-7; possible D gene TRBD1, 5 bases. This CDR3 spans 13 amino acids. V was pared by 2 bases and J by 2 bases, with 7 bases between. The germline CDR1 and CDR2 sequences are MNHEY and SMNVEV (reference sequence). Here the CDR3 reads CASSLTGTYEQYF. The CDR3 nucleotides are TGTGCCAGCAGTTTAACAGGAACCTACGAGCAGTACTTC.

The chain has TRBV7-9 and TRBJ1-2; no firm D call. The CDR3 is 14 amino acids. Germline values: CDR1 SEHNR, CDR2 FQNEAQ (reference sequence). With 5 bases removed from V and 4 bases from J, the gap between germline ends came to 14 bases. The CDR3 DNA reads as TGTGCCAGCAGCCTAGGAACGGCTTTCTATGGCTACACCTTC. Its protein is CASSLGTAFYGYTF.

This chain links TRBV20-1 with TRBJ2-1, with D perhaps matching TRBD1 (5 bases). The CDR3 is 14 residues long. Germline values: CDR1 DFQATT, CDR2 SNEGSKA (reference sequence). Trimming cost V 7 bases and J 6 bases, with 19 bases left between them. Written as DNA, the CDR3 is TGCAGTGGGAGACAGCCCCGACGGGTCAATGAGCAGTTCTTC. It encodes CSGRQPRRVNEQFF.

The V and J genes are TRBV28 and TRBJ1-1; 10 bases match TRBD1. The CDR3 is made up of 17 amino acids. Germline values: CDR1 MDHEN, CDR2 SYDVKM. The ends lost 3 bases at V and 3 bases at J; junction bases unmatched: 10. The CDR3 DNA is TGTGCCAGCAGTTTGGTAGGAGACAGGGGGCGGGACACTGAAGCTTTCTTT. It encodes CASSLVGDRGRDTEAFF.

The J gene is TRBJ2-2, the V gene TRBV4-3, with D unclear. CDR1 is LGHNA, CDR2 YSLEER, per germline. The CDR3 contains 13 residues. V lost 7 bases, J lost 1 base, and 7 bases lay in between. DNA of the CDR3: TGCGCCAGCAACAACGGGAACACCGGGGAGCTGTTTTTT. It encodes CASNNGNTGELFF.

The chain couples TRBV7-8 to TRBJ2-1, with D perhaps given as TRBD1 or TRBD2 (5 bases each). The CDR3 extends over 14 amino acids. The V end lost 7 bases, the J end lost 3 bases, and 13 bases lay between the germline ends. The germline CDR1 and CDR2 sequences are SGHVS and FQNEAQ. The CDR3 DNA reads as TGTGCCAGCAAAGGGGAGACAGACTACAATGAGCAGTTCTTC. This translates into CASKGETDYNEQFF.

The chain employs TRBV25-1 and TRBJ1-1; D might be TRBD1 (5 bases). The CDR3 totals 15 residues. From germline, CDR1 is MGHDK and CDR2 SYGVNS. Trimming took 1 base from V and 2 from J, leaving 11 bases between them. CDR3 in DNA: TGTGCCAGCAGTGAATTCGGGACCTCCAACACTGAAGCTTTCTTT. Its protein is CASSEFGTSNTEAFF. The whole variable domain, filled in from reference TRBV25-1 and TRBJ1-1, reads EADIYQTPRYLVIGTGKKITLECSQTMGHDKMYWYQQDPGMELHLIHYSYGVNSTEKGDLSSESTVSRIRTEHFPLTLESARPSHTSQYLCASSEFGTSNTEAFFGQGTRLTVV.

The V and J genes are TRBV20-1 and TRBJ2-1, with TRBD2 matching over 11 bases. The CDR3 totals 13 residues. V lost 6 bases, J lost 6 bases, and 4 bases stayed unmatched. Looked up from germline, CDR1 is DFQATT and CDR2 is SNEGSKA (reference sequence). CDR3 sequence (DNA): TGCAGTGCAAAGGGACTAGCGGCCAATGAGCAGTTCTTC. Translation: CSAKGLAANEQFF.

The gene calls are TRBV15 and TRBJ2-1; TRBD2 matches at 7 bases. The CDR3 contains 16 residues. The germline CDR1 and CDR2 sequences are LNHNV and YYDKDF (reference sequence). With 0 bases clipped from V and 7 bases from J, the junction kept 9 bases outside the gene matches. Here the CDR3 reads CATSRDVASGRNEQFF. The CDR3 nucleotides read TGTGCCACCAGCAGAGATGTCGCTAGCGGAAGGAATGAGCAGTTCTTC.

The genes are TRBV6-1 and TRBJ2-7; 8 nucleotides line up with TRBD2. The V segment lost 10 bases and the J segment 0 bases; nucleotides outside the gene matches: 14. The CDR3 length is 16 residues. Germline CDR1 MNHNS, CDR2 SASEGT. The CDR3 spells CATEGPTSESSYEQYF. CDR3 sequence (DNA): TGTGCCACCGAGGGACCGACTAGCGAAAGCTCCTACGAGCAGTACTTC.

The chain couples TRBV4-2 to TRBJ2-2; TRBD1 or TRBD2 may be the D gene (5 bases each). Per germline, CDR1 LGHNA and CDR2 YNFKEQ. This CDR3 is 15 amino acids long. Trimming pared 1 base from V and 5 bases from J, leaving 11 bases between. The CDR3: CASSQVTGRTGELFF. As DNA, the CDR3 is TGTGCCAGCAGCCAAGTTACGGGACGGACCGGGGAGCTGTTTTTT.

This chain links TRBV7-9 with TRBJ2-1, with 12 bases matching TRBD2. Trimming took 5 bases from V and 2 from J; bases not matched to a gene: 4. Germline V gene lookup returns CDR1 SEHNR and CDR2 FQNEAQ (reference sequence). The CDR3 is 16 amino acids. This CDR3 is CASSPRTSGTYNEQFF. The DNA of the CDR3 is TGTGCCAGCAGCCCAAGGACTAGCGGGACCTACAATGAGCAGTTCTTC. The entire variable domain, with the rest obtained from reference TRBV7-9 and TRBJ2-1, is as follows: DTGVSQNPRHKITKRGQNVTFRCDPISEHNRLYWYRQTLGQGPEFLTYFQNEAQLEKSRLLSDRFSAERPKGSFSTLEIQRTEQGDSAMYLCASSPRTSGTYNEQFFGPGTRLTVL.

V is TRBV28 and J is TRBJ2-2, with D hard to call. The CDR3 loop spans 15 amino acids. Between the trimmed V and J ends, which lost 0 bases and 0 bases, there was a span of 5 bases. The germline gives CDR1 MDHEN, CDR2 SYDVKM. Written as DNA, the CDR3 is TGTGCCAGCAGTTTATGGACAACGAACACCGGGGAGCTGTTTTTT. It translates to CASSLWTTNTGELFF.

V and J are TRBV5-1 and TRBJ2-1; 8 nucleotides align to TRBD1. CDR1 is SGHRS, CDR2 YFSETQ, per germline. The CDR3 is 15 amino acids. The V segment lost 3 bases and the J segment 9 bases; nucleotides outside the gene matches: 11. The CDR3 region is CASSSHDRGVGEQFF. The CDR3 DNA reads as TGCGCCAGCAGCTCTCACGACAGGGGAGTAGGTGAGCAGTTCTTC.

The chain is built from TRBV28 and TRBJ1-5; D possibly corresponds to TRBD1 (6 bases). Looked up from germline, CDR1 is MDHEN and CDR2 is SYDVKM. With 5 bases removed from V and 0 bases from J, the gap between germline ends came to 11 bases. The CDR3 extends over 15 amino acids. The CDR3 protein is CASSTQGFSNQPQHF. The CDR3 nucleotides are TGTGCCAGCAGTACACAGGGTTTTAGCAATCAGCCCCAGCATTTT.

This clonotype was recorded only once. This chain links TRBV29-1 with TRBJ2-7; TRBD1 agrees at 10 bases. From germline, CDR1 is SQVTM and CDR2 ANQGSEA. Unmatched junction bases numbered 5, after V lost 5 bases and J lost 4 bases. There are 13 residues in the CDR3. CDR3 region: CSVTGTGEYEQYF. Written as DNA, the CDR3 is TGCAGCGTTACCGGGACAGGGGAGTACGAGCAGTACTTC.

V gene TRBV29-1 combines with J gene TRBJ2-5, with 9 bases identical to TRBD1. The CDR3 totals 14 residues. CDR1 is SQVTM and CDR2 is ANQGSEA in the germline V gene. V dropped 4 bases and J dropped 2; count of bases not matched to a gene: 5. The CDR3 region is CSVGGQGRQETQYF. The CDR3 DNA reads as TGCAGCGTTGGAGGACAGGGGCGGCAAGAGACCCAGTACTTC.

The chain recombines TRBV27 with TRBJ2-5, with D perhaps matching TRBD2 (6 bases). Germline V gene sequence: CDR1 MNHEY, CDR2 SMNVEV (reference sequence). This CDR3 spans 14 amino acids. V was trimmed by 2 bases and J by 0 bases, leaving 7 bases between them. This CDR3 reads CASSLGLNQETQYF. The CDR3 DNA follows: TGTGCCAGCAGTTTAGGACTAAACCAAGAGACCCAGTACTTC.

V and J are TRBV30 and TRBJ1-1; possibly TRBD1 for D (5 bases). V lost 0 bases, J lost 1 base, and 12 bases lay in between. CDR3 size: 15 residues. Germline CDR1 GTSNPN, CDR2 SVGIG (reference sequence). The CDR3 nucleotides are TGTGCCTGGAGTGTAGTCGCAGGGAAGAACACTGAAGCTTTCTTT. Its protein product is CAWSVVAGKNTEAFF.

V is TRBV20-1 and J is TRBJ2-7; D might be TRBD2 (5 bases). CDR3 length: 16 residues. V lost 0 bases and J lost 0, with 15 bases in between. Germline values: CDR1 DFQATT, CDR2 SNEGSKA (reference sequence). The CDR3 protein is CSARDLKRPISYEQYF. In DNA, the CDR3 is TGCAGTGCTAGAGATCTTAAGCGGCCAATCTCCTACGAGCAGTACTTC.

The chain combines TRBV29-1 with TRBJ1-2; D is unclear. Germline V lookup: CDR1 SQVTM, CDR2 ANQGSEA. The CDR3 has 13 amino acids. V lost 1 base and J 4 bases, leaving 10 bases between the germline ends. This CDR3 is CSVEGEWSYGYTF. The CDR3 DNA sequence: TGCAGCGTTGAAGGGGAGTGGAGCTATGGCTACACCTTC.

The chain combines TRBV7-6 with TRBJ2-3; weak D call: TRBD1 (6 bases). V was cut by 1 base and J by 3 bases, with 8 bases left in between. Germline V CDR1 and CDR2: SGHVS, FNYEAQ. CDR3 length: 14 amino acids. CDR3 bases: TGTGCCAGCAGCTTAGAAGGGGGAACAGATACGCAGTATTTT. Protein sequence: CASSLEGGTDTQYF.

V is TRBV29-1 and J is TRBJ2-2; possibly TRBD2 for D (5 bases). The CDR3 is made up of 14 amino acids. Trimming shortened V by 4 bases and J by 3 bases, and 12 bases separated the two germline ends. Germline CDR1 and CDR2: SQVTM and ANQGSEA. CDR3 bases: TGCAGCGTTGCAACTAGTATCCACACCGGGGAGCTGTTTTTT. Translating gives CSVATSIHTGELFF.

In its sample, this clonotype was seen a few times. Here the CDR3 DNA reads TGTGCCAGCAGTTTTGGGGCCGACTATGGCTACACCTTC. Its protein is CASSFGADYGYTF. The rearrangement uses TRBV12-3 or TRBV12-4 and TRBJ1-2; TRBD1 might be the D (5 bases). The CDR3 covers 13 residues. V was cut by 3 bases and J by 3 bases, with 8 bases left in between.

This clonotype was observed once. The V call is TRBV7-6, the J call TRBJ2-5; D uncertain. Looked up from germline, CDR1 is SGHVS and CDR2 is FNYEAQ. Trimming removed 1 base from V and 2 bases from J, with 5 bases in between. The CDR3 sequence is 13 residues long. The CDR3, as DNA: TGTGCCAGCAGCTTAGGGCTTCAAGAGACCCAGTACTTC. Its protein is CASSLGLQETQYF.

V gene TRBV27 combines with J gene TRBJ2-3; no firm D call. The germline V gene has CDR1 MNHEY and CDR2 SMNVEV (reference sequence). Deletions cut 6 bases from V and 0 bases from J, with 7 bases between. The CDR3 spans 13 residues. In nucleotides, the CDR3 is TGTGCCAGCAGAACAATTAGCACAGATACGCAGTATTTT. It yields the protein CASRTISTDTQYF.

The CDR3 loop reads CASRPTEVAFF. Written as DNA, the CDR3 is TGTGCCAGCAGACCGACAGAGGTAGCTTTCTTT. The V gene is TRBV7-3, the J gene TRBJ1-1; perhaps TRBD1 as D (5 bases). The CDR3 contains 11 residues. V lost 6 bases and J 10 bases, leaving 12 bases between the germline ends. Germline values: CDR1 SGHTA, CDR2 FQGTGA.